The subject of this entry is one T cell receptor (beta chain). Its antigen is currently unknown. Time point of the sample: after dendritic cell vaccination, including at tumor progression/relapse. CDR3 length equals 14 residues. The junction had 2 bases not matched to a gene; V was cut back by 3 bases and J by 1 base. From germline, CDR1 is SGHNT and CDR2 YYREEE (reference sequence). The data belong to a study of glioma-infiltrating T cells after dendritic cell vaccination. General study results and limits: Only a small number of patients had complete blood and tumor samples. Higher pretreatment TIL content predicted longer progression-free time and survival.

Libraries were prepared by immunoSEQ multiplex PCR; TCRdb keeps only in-frame clonotypes and omits some of them. The sample lists 99,000 or so clones; 90% were seen once. The chain combines TRBV5-4 with TRBJ2-7; 9 bases map to TRBD1. The input for sequencing was blood, taken after dendritic cell vaccination. The receptor was isolated from a human donor with glioblastoma. The CDR3 protein is CASSSDRGSYEQYF. DNA of the CDR3: TGTGCCAGCAGCTCGGACAGGGGATCCTACGAGCAGTACTTC. The full variable domain, in which reference TRBV5-4 and TRBJ2-7 provide the parts outside the CDR3, is ETGVTQSPTHLIKTRGQQVTLRCSSQSGHNTVSWYQQALGQGPQFIFQYYREEENGRGNFPPRFSGLQFPNYSSELNVNALELDDSALYLCASSSDRGSYEQYFGPGTRLTVT.